The clone carrying this T cell receptor (beta chain) was observed a handful of times. Its matching antigen is unknown. This may come from a read error, since a much larger clone is one base off. CDR1 and CDR2 from the germline V gene are SEHNR and FQNEAQ (reference sequence). The CDR3 runs to 16 residues. Quantitative 5'-RACE with molecular barcodes produced the TCR beta libraries. TCRdb re-called the 5' RACE reads with MiXCR, one entry per CDR3 protein. The repertoire includes 250,000 to 400,000 distinct CDR3 sequences, 11% of them detected once, and 9.1% sits in the top ten. This sample is part of a study of CD8 T cells in ankylosing spondylitis. Overall study findings and caveats: Roughly eight highly homologous variants made up a TCR beta motif, and this motif appeared characteristic of ankylosing spondylitis blood. Some motif variants had been reported before (in reactive arthritis synovial fluid and blood). Reportedly, disease-linked clones are significantly enriched in ankylosing spondylitis patients' matched synovial fluid.

The specimen was blood, either unsorted or a sorted T cell fraction (not recorded which). The clonotype comes from a female donor with ankylosing spondylitis or in good health (not recorded which). The chain carries TRBV7-9 and TRBJ1-2; 10 nucleotides line up with TRBD1. This chain's CDR3 is CASSPTGTGVNYGDTF. In nucleotides, the CDR3 is TGTGCCAGCAGCCCGACCGGGACAGGGGTTAACTATGGCGACACCTTC.